These T cell receptor beta chains were read from a single sample in a study of neurological immune-mediated disorders. TCRdb re-derived calls from the 5' RACE reads in MiXCR, one entry per CDR3 protein. The table shows about 57,000 distinct CDR3 sequences, with 9.5% to 12% occurring only once. The sample taken for sequencing was PBMCs. These receptor sequences come from a male donor with HTLV-1-associated myelopathy (HAM/TSP). The CDR3 runs from the conserved cysteine through the conserved F or W. D genes are given only for firm matches. Where a row states a size, it is once, few, many or the class of an expanded clone; other rows omit it.

clone_size j_call v_call d_call cdr3_aa cdr3_nt
many TRBJ2-5 TRBV5-1 NA CASSGQGDQETQYF TGCGCCAGCAGCGGCCAGGGAGACCAAGAGACCCAGTACTTC
many TRBJ2-3 TRBV9 NA CASSVGGTDTQYF TGTGCCAGCAGCGTCGGGGGCACAGATACGCAGTATTTT
many TRBJ1-3 TRBV7-9 NA CATIKTTGRSGNTIYF TGTGCCACCATAAAAACGACGGGGCGCTCTGGAAACACCATATATTTT
NA TRBJ2-3 TRBV28 NA CASSSFVTDTQYF TGTGCCAGCAGTTCATTTGTCACAGATACGCAGTATTTT
many TRBJ2-1 TRBV28 NA CASSSQTGPFF TGTGCCAGCAGCTCCCAGACAGGACCGTTCTTC
many TRBJ1-2 TRBV28 TRBD1 CASSSPDRSGYTF TGTGCCAGCAGTTCCCCGGACAGGAGTGGCTACACCTTC
many TRBJ2-6 TRBV24-1 TRBD2 CATSDHSGTSRSGANVLTF TGTGCCACCAGTGATCATTCAGGGACTAGTAGATCTGGGGCCAACGTCCTGACTTTC
few TRBJ2-7 TRBV6-5 NA CASSYRGRGWEQYF TGTGCCAGCAGTTACCGTGGCAGGGGATGGGAGCAGTACTTC
many TRBJ1-2 TRBV10-3 NA CAISENPDYGYTF TGTGCCATCAGTGAGAACCCTGACTATGGCTACACCTTC
many TRBJ1-5 TRBV5-5 TRBD1 CASSFGDSSNQPQHF TGTGCCAGCAGCTTTGGGGACAGTAGCAATCAGCCCCAGCATTTT
medium-sized TRBJ1-3 TRBV5-1 NA CASSLEDRNSGNTIYF TGCGCCAGCAGCTTGGAGGACAGAAACTCTGGAAACACCATATATTTT
many TRBJ2-3 TRBV5-1 NA CASSSDHRRDTQYF TGCGCCAGCAGCTCAGACCACCGGAGAGATACGCAGTATTTT
many TRBJ2-7 TRBV5-1 NA CASSLAFDYRSSYEQYF TGCGCCAGCAGCTTGGCCTTTGACTATCGAAGCTCCTACGAGCAGTACTTC
NA TRBJ2-3 TRBV6-4 TRBD1 CASSAQQGGTDTQYF TGTGCCAGCAGTGCCCAACAGGGGGGCACAGATACGCAGTATTTT
many TRBJ2-3 TRBV10-3 TRBD2 CAIRRTSGDTDTQYF TGTGCCATTAGGCGGACTAGCGGAGACACAGATACGCAGTATTTT
many TRBJ1-1 TRBV11-3 NA CASSLSLNTEAFF TGTGCCAGCAGCTTAAGCCTGAACACTGAAGCTTTCTTT
many TRBJ1-5 TRBV7-2 NA CASSLTVRTSYSNQPQHF TGTGCCAGCAGCTTAACAGTCCGTACTTCTTATAGCAATCAGCCCCAGCATTTT
many TRBJ2-4 TRBV20-1 NA CSAPRRSREDIQYF TGCAGTGCCCCGAGGAGGAGCAGGGAAGACATTCAGTACTTC
many TRBJ2-3 TRBV5-1 NA CASSLGGTDTQYF TGCGCCAGCAGCTTGGGCGGGACGGATACGCAGTATTTT
many TRBJ2-7 TRBV6-2/TRBV6-3 TRBD2 CASSLPLGLAGIEQYF TGTGCCAGCAGCCTGCCCCTGGGACTAGCGGGGATCGAGCAGTACTTC
NA TRBJ2-2 TRBV10-3 NA CAISLSGKNTGELFF TGTGCCATCAGTTTAAGCGGAAAGAACACCGGGGAGCTGTTTTTT
many TRBJ2-6 TRBV6-1 NA CASSEAVPLRQKVAGANVLTF TGTGCCAGCAGTGAAGCGGTGCCCCTCCGCCAAAAGGTCGCTGGGGCCAACGTCCTGACTTTC
NA TRBJ2-3 TRBV6-2/TRBV6-3 NA CASSAPLRGVAYF TGTGCCAGCAGCGCTCCCCTGAGGGGTGTTGCGTATTTT
many TRBJ1-6 TRBV20-1 NA CSAINDGSSYNSPLHF TGCAGTGCGATCAACGACGGGAGCTCCTATAATTCACCCCTCCACTTT
many TRBJ1-1 TRBV5-1 TRBD1 CASSGQGGNTEAFF TGCGCCAGCAGCGGACAGGGGGGGAACACTGAAGCTTTCTTT
many TRBJ2-1 TRBV10-3 NA CAISRQISSYNEQFF TGTGCCATCAGCAGACAGATCAGCTCCTACAATGAGCAGTTCTTC